The 10 T cell receptor beta chains below come from one sample, sequenced in a study of OX40 agonist ivuxolimab in advanced cancers. Measured with immunoSEQ multiplex PCR; TCRdb has only the in-frame clones, and not every one. The data hold some 80,000 clones, with about 83% observed a single time. Sequenced here: CD4+ or CD8+ T cells sorted from blood, sampled in a trial of the OX40 agonist ivuxolimab. The receptor source for this set is an adult with an advanced solid tumor such as melanoma, head and neck, liver or kidney cancer.

On this clone: Within the sample, other DNA sequences also encode this same CDR3. The V gene is TRBV5-1, the J gene TRBJ2-7; 9 bases agree with TRBD2. The germline V gene encodes CDR1 SGHRS and CDR2 YFSETQ. After removal of 0 bases from V and 5 bases from J, the junction contained 3 bases not matched to a gene. The CDR3 is made up of 14 amino acids. DNA for the CDR3: TGCGCCAGCAGCTTGGGCGGGAGGGCCGACGAGCAGTACTTC. Protein: CASSLGGRADEQYF.

V is TRBV2 and J is TRBJ2-7, with D maybe TRBD2 (5 bases). Germline V lookup: CDR1 SNHLY, CDR2 FYNNEI. This CDR3 region has 12 residues. V dropped 8 bases and J dropped 7 bases, with 15 bases sitting between them. CDR3 protein: CASGRQNQEQYF. The CDR3 coding sequence is TGTGCCAGCGGGAGACAAAACCAGGAGCAGTACTTC.

The gene calls are TRBV9 and TRBJ1-1; D gene unclear. The germline V and J ends were trimmed by 4 bases and 0 bases, with 19 bases remaining between them. The CDR3 is made up of 17 amino acids. CDR1 is SGDLS and CDR2 is YYNGEE in the germline V gene. The CDR3 here is CASSSRASKGMNTEAFF. DNA for the CDR3: TGTGCCAGCAGCTCACGGGCCAGTAAAGGGATGAACACTGAAGCTTTCTTT. Filled out from reference TRBV9 and TRBJ1-1, the complete variable domain reads DSGVTQTPKHLITATGQRVTLRCSPRSGDLSVYWYQQSLDQGLQFLIQYYNGEERAKGNILERFSAQQFPDLHSELNLSSLELGDSALYFCASSSRASKGMNTEAFFGQGTRLTVV.

The V call is TRBV5-4, the J call TRBJ1-2, with TRBD1 identical over 7 bases. The CDR3 runs 14 residues. Germline V gives CDR1 SGHNT, CDR2 YYREEE (reference sequence). V was clipped by 4 bases and J by 8 bases; unmatched bases: 11. CDR3 protein: CASSRGTDRMGYTF. In DNA, the CDR3 is TGTGCCAGCAGCCGGGGGACAGACCGGATGGGCTACACCTTC.

This chain joins TRBV10-3 and TRBJ2-1, with D unresolved. This CDR3 is built from 13 residues. CDR1 and CDR2 from the germline V gene are ENHRY and SYGVKD. V lost 10 bases and J 5 bases, leaving 15 bases between the germline ends. This CDR3 is CATLRAGDNEQFF. The CDR3 DNA reads as TGTGCCACCCTACGGGCCGGAGACAATGAGCAGTTCTTC.

Here the CDR3 reads CASSGTGISTDTQYF. The CDR3 DNA reads as TGTGCCAGCAGCGGGACAGGGATTAGCACAGATACGCAGTATTTT. The V call is TRBV2, the J call TRBJ2-3, with 9 nucleotides matching TRBD1. The V segment lost 6 bases and the J segment 0 bases; nucleotides outside the gene matches: 4. The CDR3 loop spans 15 amino acids. Looked up from germline, CDR1 is SNHLY and CDR2 is FYNNEI.

The chain uses TRBV30 and TRBJ2-1, with a weak D call TRBD2 (6 bases). Germline V CDR1 and CDR2: GTSNPN, SVGIG (reference sequence). Trimming cost V 4 bases and J 2 bases, with 18 bases left between them. The CDR3 extends over 16 amino acids. The CDR3 here is CAWNGIGDFTYNEQFF. Written as DNA, the CDR3 is TGTGCCTGGAATGGGATCGGGGACTTCACCTACAATGAGCAGTTCTTC. The variable domain in full, completed from reference TRBV30 and TRBJ2-1, reads SQTIHQWPATLVQPVGSPLSLECTVEGTSNPNLYWYRQAAGRGLQLLFYSVGIGQISSEVPQNLSASRPQDRQFILSSKKLLLSDSGFYLCAWNGIGDFTYNEQFFGPGTRLTVL.

The V and J genes are TRBV10-1 and TRBJ2-3, with D perhaps matching TRBD1 (6 bases). Germline values: CDR1 WNHNN, CDR2 SYGVQD (reference sequence). The CDR3 has 13 residues. Trimming took off 4 bases at V and 5 bases at J, with 10 bases between the two ends. The CDR3 DNA is TGCGCCAGCAGTGTAGACAGGAAAGATACGCAGTATTTT. Its protein is CASSVDRKDTQYF.

This chain joins TRBV7-9 and TRBJ2-5, with 10 nucleotides matching TRBD1. The junction had 5 bases not matched to a gene; V was cut back by 5 bases and J by 5 bases. The CDR3 totals 14 residues. CDR1 is SEHNR, CDR2 FQNEAQ, per germline (reference sequence). CDR3 DNA sequence: TGTGCCAGCAGCCGGGACAGGGGAGAGGAGACCCAGTACTTC. Translating gives CASSRDRGEETQYF. Full variable domain (missing parts from reference TRBV7-9 and TRBJ2-5): DTGVSQNPRHKITKRGQNVTFRCDPISEHNRLYWYRQTLGQGPEFLTYFQNEAQLEKSRLLSDRFSAERPKGSFSTLEIQRTEQGDSAMYLCASSRDRGEETQYFGPGTRLLVL.

This clone was recorded once. The chain employs TRBV4-3 and TRBJ2-5; 7 bases align to TRBD1. The CDR3 loop spans 14 amino acids. Germline-derived CDR1 and CDR2 are LGHNA and YSLEER. The V and J ends lost 0 bases and 4 bases, in that order; junction bases with no gene match: 2. CDR3 residues: CASSQDPGGETQYF. In nucleotides, the CDR3 is TGCGCCAGCAGCCAAGACCCAGGGGGAGAGACCCAGTACTTC.